The sequence of this TCR beta chain was determined in a study of T cells in localized non-small cell lung cancer. The protocol was immunoSEQ multiplex PCR, while the TCRdb copy is restricted to in-frame clones and leaves out a portion. Altogether around 30,000 clones are present, 85% to 90% being singletons, with the ten largest covering about an eighth. J lost 8 bases, V lost 5 bases, and 6 bases had no gene match. Germline-derived CDR1 and CDR2 are SGHVS and FQNEAQ. This CDR3 region has 14 residues. V usage is TRBV7-8 and J usage is TRBJ1-4; TRBD1 aligns across 9 bases. This TCR was recovered from a female donor aged 60 or older with stage III squamous cell lung carcinoma. The material sequenced was peripheral blood, taken before any cancer treatment. Here the CDR3 DNA reads TGTGCCAGCAGCCCGAGGACAGGGGAGGAAAAACTGTTTTTT. This sequence encodes CASSPRTGEEKLFF.